Listed below are T cell receptor beta chains from one sample, sequenced in a study of CD8 T cells in Susac syndrome. TCRdb re-called the immunoSEQ multiplex PCR reads through MiXCR, storing one row per CDR3 protein. The data show fewer than 60,000 distinct CDR3 sequences, with over 90% seen just once and 0.75% held by the top ten. The specimen sequenced was CD8+ T cells from PBMCs. These receptors were collected from a human donor with Susac syndrome. Both conserved end residues are part of each CDR3.

v_gene,CDR3aa
TRBV25-1,CASRDGGGYTF
TRBV11-2,CASSRQNYGYTF
TRBV4-1,CASSQDPGQNYQETQYF
TRBV25-1,CASTSSGGAEDTQYF
TRBV20-1,CSAREATGEQYF
TRBV9,CASSSRTLGYTF
TRBV20-1,CSATVWGNTGELFF
TRBV20-1,CSAREASASTEAFF
TRBV28,CASSLSPAGSLTEAFF
TRBV20-1,CSAGTGGSPLHF
TRBV9,CASSVGGQGAPYGYTF
TRBV4-1,CASSTAEAYEQYF
TRBV4-2,CASSQAIGARAQYF
TRBV29-1,CSVPNLGQNYGYTF
TRBV29-1,CSVDPGWPFGQFF
TRBV7-9,CGWERRFLKTGELFF
TRBV29-1,CSFSDVMGYTF
TRBV2,CASRANTIYF
TRBV27,CASSFSGTDTQYF
TRBV12-5,CASGLAGELFF
TRBV20-1,CSAGQGADTQYF
TRBV24-1,CATSDSGQGTQYF